The source of this T cell receptor (beta chain) is a study of blood T cell repertoires in COVID-19. Overall study: Material from acute and convalescent COVID-19 was sourced from the United States, Italy and Spain.

V trimming: 3 bases; J trimming: 2 bases; junction bases outside the gene matches: 5. The germline V gene encodes CDR1 SGHTA and CDR2 FQGNSA. This CDR3 is built from 15 residues. There are a few counts of this clone. Original processing methods: Nucleated cell counts were estimated from reference gene primer amplification. Here immunoSEQ multiplex PCR was the method, and the copy in TCRdb shows in-frame clones only, minus some. Clonal size and the V and J genes are those of that table, whereas D and trimming came from the DNA. The data hold some 65,000 clones, with 65% to 90% observed a single time. This chain connects TRBV7-2 to TRBJ2-7, with 9 bases fitting TRBD1. The source of this sequence is a man at least 80 years old with acute or convalescent COVID-19. Sequencing was performed on peripheral blood. Written as DNA, the CDR3 is TGTGCCAGCAGCTTGAGGACAGGGGAAACCTACGAGCAGTACTTC. It specifies CASSLRTGETYEQYF.